This TCR beta chain is drawn from a study of PD-L1 blockade in urothelial cancer. The data were produced by immunoSEQ multiplex PCR, yet TCRdb's version contains in-frame clones alone and is incomplete. This table holds over 75,000 clones, under 90% found once. This CDR3 has 14 residues. Trimming shortened V by 0 bases and J by 2 bases, and 8 bases separated the two germline ends. In germline, CDR1 is LGHNA, CDR2 YNFKEQ. Time point here: pretreatment peripheral blood. Patients had urothelial carcinoma that was locally advanced or metastatic. The input for sequencing was PBMCs, taken around atezolizumab (anti-PD-L1) treatment. The source is a man in his 60s with urothelial cancer. The V gene is TRBV4-2, the J gene TRBJ2-7; a weak D match, TRBD2 (5 bases). CDR3: CASSQDQLAYEQYF. In DNA, the CDR3 is TGTGCCAGCAGCCAAGATCAACTAGCCTACGAGCAGTACTTC.